The entry that follows covers one T cell receptor (beta chain) sequence. Primers included in the PCR were 60 Vbeta and 13 Jbeta primers. This table comes from immunoSEQ multiplex PCR, and its TCRdb copy is limited to in-frame clones, with some not included. This table lists 40,000 to 60,000 clones. This entry comes from a study of cytomegalovirus exposure and HLA in healthy donors. J was trimmed by 4 bases and V by 0 bases; bases with no gene match: 7. There are 16 residues in the CDR3. Germline-derived CDR1 and CDR2 are GTSNPN and SVGIG (reference sequence). The sequenced material came from PBMCs. The V gene is TRBV30, the J gene TRBJ2-3; 10 nucleotides agree with TRBD2. The source is a man in his forties or fifties in good health and CMV-seropositive. CDR3 in amino acids: CAWSVAAGGPPDTQYF. In DNA, the CDR3 is TGTGCCTGGAGTGTCGCAGCGGGAGGGCCCCCAGATACGCAGTATTTT.